A selection of T cell receptor beta chains follows, all from one sample in a study of blood T cells in healthy people across ages. Each CDR3 protein is one row after TCRdb ran MiXCR on the 5' RACE reads. The sample holds about 970,000 distinct CDR3 sequences, 51% seen once. Sequenced: blood. The receptors stem from a woman aged 55-69 years in good health. Each CDR3 is given with its conserved first and last residue. The order of the fields is D gene, V gene, clone size, J gene, CDR3 DNA, CDR3 protein. A D gene is named only where the DNA matches it firmly. Size values are once, few and many counts, or a class for expanded clones, and some rows have none.

D: NA
V: TRBV20-1
size: NA
J: TRBJ2-7
DNA: TGCAGTGCTAGAAATCCGGGACTTACCTACGAGCAGTACTTC
CDR3: CSARNPGLTYEQYF

D: NA
V: TRBV3-1
size: NA
J: TRBJ1-5
DNA: TGTGCCAGCAGCCCTAGAACAGGGTATGGCCAGCCCCAGCATTTT
CDR3: CASSPRTGYGQPQHF

D: NA
V: TRBV28
size: NA
J: TRBJ1-4
DNA: TGTGCCAGCAGCCCGGGAAGCCAGGGGGAAAAACTGTTTTTT
CDR3: CASSPGSQGEKLFF

D: NA
V: TRBV6-1
size: NA
J: TRBJ2-3
DNA: TGTGCCAGCAGTGTCAGGGAGGCAGATACGCAGTATTTT
CDR3: CASSVREADTQYF

D: NA
V: TRBV11-1
size: NA
J: TRBJ2-3
DNA: TGTGCCAGCAGCTTAGAACAGGGTGCAGATGCGCAGTATTTT
CDR3: CASSLEQGADAQYF

D: NA
V: TRBV4-2
size: NA
J: TRBJ2-5
DNA: TGTGCCAGCAGCCAAGATGGGGTAGCGGAGCAAGAGACCCAGTACTTC
CDR3: CASSQDGVAEQETQYF

D: NA
V: TRBV28
size: many
J: TRBJ2-7
DNA: TGTGCCAGCGGAAGGACTACGACAGGTACCTACGAGCAGTACTTC
CDR3: CASGRTTTGTYEQYF

D: TRBD1
V: TRBV14
size: NA
J: TRBJ1-4
DNA: TGTGCCAGCAGCCAGGGAACAGGGGGCTACGATGAAAAACTGTTTTTT
CDR3: CASSQGTGGYDEKLFF

D: NA
V: TRBV11-2
size: NA
J: TRBJ2-5
DNA: TGTGCCAGCAGCTTACGTCCCCAAACGAACTCCGGGGAGTACTTC
CDR3: CASSLRPQTNSGEYF

D: TRBD1
V: TRBV3-1
size: NA
J: TRBJ2-5
DNA: TGTGCCAGCAGCCAAGATGGGTTAGGGGGCGGGACCCAGTACTTC
CDR3: CASSQDGLGGGTQYF

D: NA
V: TRBV7-9
size: NA
J: TRBJ1-2
DNA: TGTGCCGGCGGCAGGGCCAACTATGGCTACACCTTC
CDR3: CAGGRANYGYTF

D: NA
V: TRBV20-1
size: NA
J: TRBJ2-7
DNA: TGCAGTGCCCGGAGGGAGGCCCCCTACGAGCAGTACTTC
CDR3: CSARREAPYEQYF

D: TRBD2
V: TRBV29-1
size: few
J: TRBJ2-1
DNA: TGCAGCGTTGTCCCTGGGACTAGCGGAAAAGGGGGGCAGTTCTTC
CDR3: CSVVPGTSGKGGQFF

D: TRBD1
V: TRBV6-1
size: NA
J: TRBJ2-7
DNA: TGTGCCAGCAGTGGATTCCCGGGACAGGGGGGGTACGAGCAGTACTTC
CDR3: CASSGFPGQGGYEQYF

D: NA
V: TRBV5-1
size: NA
J: TRBJ2-1
DNA: TGCGCCAGCAACCGAGGGGGAAACTCCTACAATGAGCAGTTCTTC
CDR3: CASNRGGNSYNEQFF

D: NA
V: TRBV5-1
size: NA
J: TRBJ2-2
DNA: TGCGCCAGCAGCGGCTATGGTGAGAACACCGGGGAGCTGTTTTTT
CDR3: CASSGYGENTGELFF

D: NA
V: TRBV27
size: few
J: TRBJ2-5
DNA: TGTGCCAGCAAACGGGGACTTCAAGAGACCCAGTACTTC
CDR3: CASKRGLQETQYF

D: NA
V: TRBV5-1
size: NA
J: TRBJ2-7
DNA: TGCGCCAGCAGCTTTACGGGTAGGAGCTCCTACGAGCAGTACTTC
CDR3: CASSFTGRSSYEQYF

D: TRBD2
V: TRBV6-6
size: NA
J: TRBJ2-5
DNA: TGTGCCAGCAGTTACTCGATGGTAGCGGGAGACTTGCAGTACTTC
CDR3: CASSYSMVAGDLQYF

D: NA
V: TRBV6-2/TRBV6-3
size: NA
J: TRBJ2-7
DNA: TGTGCCAGCAGTCCCCTGATTATGTACGAGCAGTACTTC
CDR3: CASSPLIMYEQYF